Detailed here is one TCR beta chain. Sequenced by immunoSEQ multiplex PCR; TCRdb stores in-frame clones only, minus some. The sample yields 170,000 or so clones, about 85% seen once. These data are taken from a study of T cell responses to AZD1222 COVID-19 vaccine. V gave up 0 bases and J gave up 4 bases; unmatched junction bases: 7. CDR3 size: 16 residues. Per the germline V gene, CDR1 is SGHRS and CDR2 is YFSETQ. This sequence joins TRBV5-1 and TRBJ2-1, with TRBD2 identical over 7 bases. The TCR comes from an adult in good health. Sample: peripheral blood, taken on day 0 of AZD1222 vaccination. The DNA for the CDR3 is TGCGCCAGCAGCTTGGTTGGGGCTAGCGGATACAATGAGCAGTTCTTC. Residues: CASSLVGASGYNEQFF. Full variable domain (rest looked up from reference TRBV5-1 and TRBJ2-1): KAGVTQTPRYLIKTRGQQVTLSCSPISGHRSVSWYQQTPGQGLQFLFEYFSETQRNKGNFPGRFSGRQFSNSRSEMNVSTLELGDSALYLCASSLVGASGYNEQFFGPGTRLTVL.